Given below is one TCR beta chain in context. The antigen remains unidentified. Multiple V-beta primers and a C-beta primer amplified TCRB from RNA. A C-beta primer primed TCRB cDNA from about 0.49 ug RNA. Unique molecular identifiers were not described for the libraries. TCRdb re-analysed the multiplex PCR reads in MiXCR, keeping a single row per CDR3 protein. This sample yields some 32,000 distinct CDR3 sequences, of which 50% to 75% are seen a single time; around 34% belongs to the top ten. CDR3 length: 16 amino acids. CDR1 SGHNT and CDR2 YYREEE come from the germline V gene (reference sequence). The data were obtained in a study of tumor-infiltrating lymphocytes in glioblastoma multiforme. Findings and caveats of the study: Just one glioblastoma patient contributed to the TCR-mutation comparison. No surface-marker sorting into functional T cell subtypes was done.

The receptor comes from a male donor with glioblastoma. This rearrangement joins TRBV5-4 to TRBJ2-3; D is unclear. The end of the DNA fits TRBJ1-5 better, so the J call may be wrong. Sequenced material: brain tumor tissue. CDR3 loop: CASREGGAGSTDTQHF. CDR3 nucleotides: TGTGCCAGCAGGGAGGGCGGAGCTGGTAGCACAGATACGCAGCATTTT.